The TCR beta chain under discussion was sequenced for a study of blood T cell repertoires in COVID-19. Across the whole study: Researchers got acute and convalescent COVID-19 samples from the United States, Italy and Spain.

The CDR3 has 15 amino acids. V was clipped by 2 bases and J by 4 bases; unmatched bases: 6. Germline V gene data show CDR1 as SGHTS and CDR2 as YDEGEE. Produced via immunoSEQ multiplex PCR; TCRdb's table is partial and in-frame only. The repertoire holds some 370,000 clones, with approximately 87% as singletons. The material sequenced was peripheral blood. The chain links TRBV5-8 to TRBJ2-1; TRBD2 matches 7 bases. The origin of this receptor is a woman aged 25 to 39 with COVID-19, enrolled during active disease. DNA for the CDR3: TGTGCCAGCAGCTTCCCCAGCGGGACTTACAATGAGCAGTTCTTC. Protein product: CASSFPSGTYNEQFF. The full variable domain, rest sourced from reference TRBV5-8 and TRBJ2-1, is EAGVTQSPTHLIKTRGQQATLRCSPISGHTSVYWYQQALGLGLQFLLWYDEGEERNRGNFPPRFSGRQFPNYSSELNVNALELEDSALYLCASSFPSGTYNEQFFGPGTRLTVL.